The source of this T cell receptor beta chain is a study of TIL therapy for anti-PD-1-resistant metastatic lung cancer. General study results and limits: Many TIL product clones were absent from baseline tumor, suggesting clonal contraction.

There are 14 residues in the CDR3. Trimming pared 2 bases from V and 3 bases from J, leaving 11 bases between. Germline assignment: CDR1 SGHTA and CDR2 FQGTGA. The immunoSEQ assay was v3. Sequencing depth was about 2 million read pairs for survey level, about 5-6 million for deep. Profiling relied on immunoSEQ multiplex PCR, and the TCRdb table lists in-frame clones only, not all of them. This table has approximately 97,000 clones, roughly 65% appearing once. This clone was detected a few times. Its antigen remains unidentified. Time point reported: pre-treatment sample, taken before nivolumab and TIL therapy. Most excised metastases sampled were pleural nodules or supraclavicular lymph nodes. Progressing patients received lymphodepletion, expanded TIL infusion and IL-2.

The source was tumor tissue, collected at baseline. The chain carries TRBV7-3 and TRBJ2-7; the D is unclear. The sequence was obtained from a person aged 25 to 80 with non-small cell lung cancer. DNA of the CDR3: TGTGCCAGCAGCTTAGGTCCTGGGAACTACGAGCAGTACTTC. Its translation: CASSLGPGNYEQYF.